The present T cell receptor beta chain was sequenced within a study of blood T cell repertoires in COVID-19. At the level of the study: COVID-19 samples collected from the United States, Italy and Spain covered acute and convalescent phases. Sources were T cells, B-cell-depleted T cells, or PBMCs; the material itself was cDNA or gDNA.

CDR1 is SGHTA and CDR2 is FQGTGA in the germline V gene. With 2 bases clipped from V and 5 bases from J, the junction kept 11 bases outside the gene matches. The CDR3 length is 16 residues. The authors' processing: How many nucleated cells were present was estimated from reference gene primer amplification. The protocol was immunoSEQ multiplex PCR, while the TCRdb copy is restricted to in-frame clones and leaves out a portion. From that table come the V and J calls and clone size; the DNA was used to work out D and trimming. The sample carries tens of thousands of clones, 80% to 85% recorded once. This chain connects TRBV7-3 to TRBJ1-2; 7 bases map to TRBD1. This clonotype was obtained from a woman in her sixties with acute or convalescent COVID-19. The specimen sequenced was peripheral blood. CDR3 DNA sequence: TGTGCCAGCAGCTTAGATGTTCGGGACAGCCCATATGGCTACACCTTC. It codes for CASSLDVRDSPYGYTF.